These T cell receptor beta chains were read from a single sample in a study of blood T cell repertoires in COVID-19. Method: immunoSEQ multiplex PCR; TCRdb's copy keeps in-frame clones and lacks some. In the table there are some 110,000 clones, roughly nine tenths of which are singletons. Sequencing input: peripheral blood. The receptors were sampled from a human donor in a cohort sampled during active COVID-19. The CDR3 runs from the conserved cysteine through the conserved F or W. A D gene is named only where the DNA matches it firmly. Expanded clones get a size class; other rows say once, few or many, or leave the size out.

>TRBD2|TRBV4-3|TRBJ2-1|16|NA
TGCGCCAGCAGCCAAGAATCCGGACTAGCGGGATTAGAGCAGTTCTTC
CASSQESGLAGLEQFF
>NA|TRBV6-6|TRBJ1-1|16|NA
TGTGCCAGCACCCCTGGGGGCTCCGGCGCGGAGACTGAAGCTTTCTTT
CASTPGGSGAETEAFF
>TRBD2|TRBV5-4|TRBJ2-7|16|NA
TGTGCCAGCAGCAGGACTAGCGGGAGTAGTTCCTACGAGCAGTACTTC
CASSRTSGSSSYEQYF
>NA|TRBV24-1|TRBJ2-2|15|NA
TGTGCCACCTCGCCCCGAGAGTTGAACACCGGGGAGCTGTTTTTT
CATSPRELNTGELFF
>NA|TRBV7-2|TRBJ1-3|15|NA
TGTGCCAGCAGCTTAGAGGCAGGGTTTGGAAACACCATATATTTT
CASSLEAGFGNTIYF
>NA|TRBV29-1|TRBJ2-6|15|NA
TGCAGCGTTGAAATTGGACTCTCTGGGGCCAACGTCCTGACTTTC
CSVEIGLSGANVLTF
>TRBD1|TRBV6-1|TRBJ1-2|13|once
TGTGCCAGCAGTGAACATACACAGGGGGACTACACCTTC
CASSEHTQGDYTF
>NA|TRBV6-2/TRBV6-3|TRBJ2-7|14|NA
TGTGCCAGCAGTCCGGACAGACTCTCCTACGAGCAGTACTTC
CASSPDRLSYEQYF
>TRBD2|TRBV7-3|TRBJ2-1|15|NA
TGTGCCAGCAGCCTCCTGGCGGGAGACTACAATGAGCAGTTCTTC
CASSLLAGDYNEQFF
>NA|TRBV23-1|TRBJ1-3|14|NA
TGCGCCAGCGGAAACACAGGACCTAGGAACACCATATATTTT
CASGNTGPRNTIYF
>TRBD2|TRBV9|TRBJ2-1|15|NA
TGTGCCAGCAGCGATGGCGGGAGAAGGAACAATGAGCAGTTCTTC
CASSDGGRRNNEQFF
>TRBD2|TRBV6-1|TRBJ2-2|18|once
TGTGCCAGCAGTGGCCCGCGACTAGCGGGGGGCGGTACCGGGGAGCTGTTTTTT
CASSGPRLAGGGTGELFF
>TRBD2|TRBV15|TRBJ2-7|14|once
TGTGCCACCAGCAGAGATGGGGGGACTAGGGAGCAGTACTTC
CATSRDGGTREQYF
>NA|TRBV7-2|TRBJ1-1|16|NA
TGTGCCAGCAGCGCCGGAGGTGCACAGCTATACACTGAAGCTTTCTTT
CASSAGGAQLYTEAFF
>NA|TRBV5-4|TRBJ2-7|14|NA
TGTGCCAGCAGCCTGCTCGAGAGCTCCTACGAGCAGTACTTC
CASSLLESSYEQYF
>NA|TRBV27|TRBJ2-1|16|NA
TGTGCCAGCAGTTTGAGGGCCCGCACTTTTGACAATGAGCAGTTCTTC
CASSLRARTFDNEQFF
>NA|TRBV4-1|TRBJ2-7|14|once
TGCGCCAGCAGCCAAGGCGCCAGGGAATGGGAGCAGTACTTC
CASSQGAREWEQYF